Listed here are 18 T cell receptor beta chains from one sample, sequenced in a study of vaccination effects on CD4 cells after COVID-19 (dated by TCRdb to between 2020 and 2023). After around eleven days of culture, CD4+ T cells were isolated with the EasySep CD4+ T cell isolation kit. These receptors' targets are unknown. The library was obtained by the immunoSEQ multiplex PCR assay. TCRdb took over this immuneACCESS table, retaining in-frame rearrangements with V and J assigned. Such tables are incomplete; in checked studies, under half of the missing clones stem from an unresolved V gene, and the remainder is unexplained. This sample is represented by roughly 56,000 clones; about 74% of them were singletons. Approximately 3% of the sample is taken by the ten largest. Here the sequenced sample was CD4+ T cells from PBMCs cultured without peptide, taken before COVID-19 vaccination. The source of these receptors is a human donor who received a COVID-19 vaccine.

This clone was observed a handful of times. The rearrangement joins TRBV6-2 or TRBV6-3 to TRBJ2-7, with D perhaps TRBD1 or TRBD2 (5 bases each). This CDR3 contains 15 residues. CDR1 is MNHEY and CDR2 is SVGEGT in the germline V gene. V lost 2 bases, J lost 2 bases, and 13 bases lay in between. The CDR3, as DNA: TGTGCCAGCAGTTACGGCCAGGGAGCTCCCTACGAGCAGTACGTC. The encoded protein is CASSYGQGAPYEQYV.

This clone was detected a few times. The rearrangement joins TRBV18 to TRBJ1-5; 9 bases fit TRBD1. V dropped 6 bases and J dropped 6; count of bases not matched to a gene: 9. CDR3 length: 15 residues. CDR1 and CDR2 from the germline V gene are KGHSH and LQKENI. CDR3: CASSSDRGEGQPQHF. CDR3 DNA sequence: TGTGCCAGCTCGTCGGACAGGGGAGAGGGTCAGCCCCAGCATTTT.

The V and J genes are TRBV2 and TRBJ2-5; tentatively, D is TRBD1 (6 bases). Trimming took off 7 bases at V and 5 bases at J, with 17 bases between the two ends. This CDR3 is built from 14 residues. Germline CDR1 reads SNHLY; CDR2 reads FYNNEI. The CDR3 is CASNPTGSGETQYF. In DNA form, the CDR3 reads TGTGCCAGCAATCCTACAGGGTCTGGGGAGACCCAGTACTTC.

This clone is a singleton in its sample. The rearrangement links TRBV5-1 to TRBJ2-3; D is unresolved. The CDR3 runs 15 residues. Looked up from germline, CDR1 is SGHRS and CDR2 is YFSETQ. Trimming removed 2 bases at V and 0 bases at J, with 10 bases between. Here the CDR3 reads CASSFVSLSTDTQYF. CDR3 DNA: TGCGCCAGCAGCTTCGTTTCCCTAAGCACAGATACGCAGTATTTT.

The table lists this clone with a few counts. This sequence joins TRBV29-1 and TRBJ1-2, with D tentatively TRBD1 (5 bases). The ends were cut back, 6 bases at V and 2 bases at J, with 13 bases in the middle. CDR3 size: 13 residues. From germline, CDR1 is SQVTM and CDR2 ANQGSEA. In DNA form, the CDR3 reads TGCAGCGTCGGGACGGTACCAAACTATGGCTACACCTTC. This sequence encodes CSVGTVPNYGYTF.

CDR3 residues: CASSEVTNTGELFF. For the CDR3, the DNA is TGTGCCAGCAGTGAAGTAACCAACACCGGGGAGCTGTTTTTT. The rearrangement uses TRBV6-1 and TRBJ2-2; D call uncertain. Trimming cost V 1 base and J 2 bases, with 5 bases left between them. The CDR3 runs to 14 residues. Germline assignment: CDR1 MNHNS and CDR2 SASEGT.

The chain carries TRBV7-2 and TRBJ2-3; possible D gene TRBD2, 6 bases. Germline assignment: CDR1 SGHTA and CDR2 FQGNSA. V lost 6 bases, J lost 1 base, and 17 bases lay in between. The CDR3 extends over 16 amino acids. The CDR3 DNA is TGTGCCAGCAGACTCCGGGGGACCTCGGGCACAGATACGCAGTATTTT. Amino acid sequence: CASRLRGTSGTDTQYF.

V usage is TRBV19 and J usage is TRBJ2-1; TRBD2 might be the D (5 bases). Germline-derived CDR1 and CDR2 are LNHDA and SQIVND (reference sequence). This CDR3 region has 15 residues. Trimming removed 6 bases at V and 3 bases at J, with 15 bases between. Here the CDR3 DNA reads TGTGCCAGTAGGGACGCCTCGGGAAGCTACAATGAGCAGTTCTTC. Translated, it gives CASRDASGSYNEQFF.

This chain links TRBV20-1 with TRBJ2-7, with D possibly TRBD1 on 5 matching bases. The CDR3 length is 12 residues. Germline V lookup: CDR1 DFQATT, CDR2 SNEGSKA (reference sequence). V lost 3 bases and J lost 6, with 12 bases in between. This chain's CDR3 is CSASPRAGEQYV. CDR3 DNA sequence: TGCAGTGCTAGTCCCAGGGCCGGCGAGCAGTACGTC.

The chain recombines TRBV18 with TRBJ2-3; D ambiguous. Trimming stripped 3 bases from V and 2 bases from J, with 6 bases between. Germline V gives CDR1 KGHSH, CDR2 LQKENI. The CDR3 runs 13 residues. This chain's CDR3 is CASSPTYTDTQYF. CDR3 in DNA: TGTGCCAGCTCACCGACCTACACAGATACGCAGTATTTT. Full variable domain (missing parts from reference TRBV18 and TRBJ2-3): NAGVMQNPRHLVRRRGQEARLRCSPMKGHSHVYWYRQLPEEGLKFMVYLQKENIIDESGMPKERFSAEFPKEGPSILRIQQVVRGDSAAYFCASSPTYTDTQYFGPGTRLTVL.

V and J are TRBV6-5 and TRBJ2-2; possible D gene TRBD1, 6 bases. V was cut by 6 bases and J by 5 bases, with 10 bases left in between. Germline V gene lookup returns CDR1 MNHEY and CDR2 SVGAGI. CDR3 length: 13 amino acids. In DNA form, the CDR3 reads TGTGCCAGCAGACCTACAGGGACCGGGGAGCTGTTTTTT. Its translation is CASRPTGTGELFF.

The chain combines TRBV20-1 with TRBJ2-5; D gene uncertain. V was clipped by 3 bases and J by 10 bases, with 12 bases between them. This CDR3 contains 11 residues. CDR1 is DFQATT, CDR2 SNEGSKA, per germline (reference sequence). DNA of the CDR3: TGCAGTGCTAGCAACCAAGAGGACCAGTACTTC. This translates into CSASNQEDQYF.

The V gene is TRBV2, the J gene TRBJ1-3, with D maybe TRBD1 (5 bases). The CDR3 loop spans 14 amino acids. The V gene's germline CDR1 is SNHLY and CDR2 FYNNEI. The V gene lost 6 bases and the J gene lost 4 bases, with 13 bases spanning the gap. The CDR3 sequence: CASRSGTSGNTIYF. CDR3 DNA sequence: TGTGCCAGCAGATCCGGGACGTCCGGAAACACCATATATTTT.

The chain joins TRBV2 to TRBJ2-7; either TRBD1 or TRBD2 may fit D (5 bases each). The V and J ends lost 6 bases and 0 bases respectively, with 9 bases between them. Germline lookup yields CDR1 SNHLY and CDR2 FYNNEI. The CDR3 has 13 amino acids. The CDR3 bases are TGTGCCAGCAGGGGGACGGACTCCTACGAGCAGTACGTC. It is translated as CASRGTDSYEQYV.

The gene calls are TRBV29-1 and TRBJ1-2, with 8 bases lining up with TRBD1. With V trimmed by 4 bases and J by 8 bases, 6 bases remained unmatched. Germline lookup yields CDR1 SQVTM and CDR2 ANQGSEA. The CDR3 runs to 12 residues. CDR3 residues: CSVGTGYGGYTF. Written as DNA, the CDR3 is TGCAGCGTTGGGACAGGGTATGGAGGCTACACCTTC.

The V call is TRBV15, the J call TRBJ2-7; D possibly uses TRBD1 or TRBD2 (6 bases each). Germline V gives CDR1 LNHNV, CDR2 YYDKDF (reference sequence). CDR3 size: 14 residues. Trimming took off 0 bases at V and 6 bases at J, with 12 bases between the two ends. The CDR3 reads CATSRDSGGGEQYV. The DNA of the CDR3 is TGTGCCACCAGCAGAGATTCAGGAGGGGGCGAGCAGTACGTC.

V and J are TRBV2 and TRBJ1-1, with D hard to call. CDR3 size: 13 residues. V lost 2 bases and J lost 4, with 8 bases in between. Germline loops: CDR1 SNHLY, CDR2 FYNNEI. CDR3 sequence: CASSERGITEAFF. The DNA of the CDR3 is TGTGCCAGCAGTGAAAGAGGGATCACTGAAGCTTTCTTT. The complete variable domain, with remaining parts taken from reference TRBV2 and TRBJ1-1, reads EPEVTQTPSHQVTQMGQEVILRCVPISNHLYFYWYRQILGQKVEFLVSFYNNEISEKSEIFDDQFSVERPDGSNFTLKIRSTKLEDSAMYFCASSERGITEAFFGQGTRLTVV.

This clone was picked up a small number of times. The chain has TRBV5-1 and TRBJ1-1; TRBD1 is a possible D gene (5 bases). The V gene's germline CDR1 is SGHRS and CDR2 YFSETQ. The CDR3 consists of 15 residues. V was cut by 0 bases and J by 4 bases, with 13 bases left in between. In DNA, the CDR3 is TGCGCCAGCAGCTTGGGAGGGCATCAGGGCACTGAAGCTTTCTTT. It yields the protein CASSLGGHQGTEAFF. Using reference TRBV5-1 and TRBJ1-1 for the parts outside the CDR3, the full variable domain is KAGVTQTPRYLIKTRGQQVTLSCSPISGHRSVSWYQQTPGQGLQFLFEYFSETQRNKGNFPGRFSGRQFSNSRSEMNVSTLELGDSALYLCASSLGGHQGTEAFFGQGTRLTVV.